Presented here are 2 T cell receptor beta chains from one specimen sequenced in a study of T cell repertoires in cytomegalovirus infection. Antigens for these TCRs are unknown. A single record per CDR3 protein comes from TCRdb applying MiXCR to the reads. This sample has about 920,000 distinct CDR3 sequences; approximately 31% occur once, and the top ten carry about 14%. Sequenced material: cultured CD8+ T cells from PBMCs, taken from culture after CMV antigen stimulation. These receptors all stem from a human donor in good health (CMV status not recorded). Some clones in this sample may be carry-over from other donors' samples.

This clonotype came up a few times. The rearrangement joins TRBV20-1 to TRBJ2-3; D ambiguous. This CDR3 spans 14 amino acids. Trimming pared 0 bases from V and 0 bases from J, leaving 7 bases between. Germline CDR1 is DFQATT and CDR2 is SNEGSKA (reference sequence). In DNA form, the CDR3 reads TGCAGTGCTAGAGACGGTTCTAGCACAGATACGCAGTATTTT. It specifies CSARDGSSTDTQYF.

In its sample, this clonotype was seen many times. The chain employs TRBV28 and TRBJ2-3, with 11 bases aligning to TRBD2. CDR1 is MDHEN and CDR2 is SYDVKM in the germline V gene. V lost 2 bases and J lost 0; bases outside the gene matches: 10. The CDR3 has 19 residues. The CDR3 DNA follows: TGTGCCAGCAGTTTACTTTTTAGCGGGGGGGGGTTAAGCACAGATACGCAGTATTTT. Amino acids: CASSLLFSGGGLSTDTQYF.